Presented here are 26 T cell receptor beta chains from one specimen sequenced in a study of CD8 T cells in ankylosing spondylitis. Via MiXCR, TCRdb re-called the 5' RACE reads, giving one row per CDR3 protein. The data show tens of thousands of distinct CDR3 sequences, roughly 5% seen once. Sequenced sample: blood, either unsorted or a sorted T cell fraction (not recorded which). These receptors all stem from a male donor with ankylosing spondylitis or in good health (not recorded which).

This clonotype appeared many times. The chain joins TRBV7-8 to TRBJ1-4; D unclear. V lost 2 bases and J lost 0, with 10 bases in between. Germline V gene lookup returns CDR1 SGHVS and CDR2 FQNEAQ. The CDR3 runs 16 residues. CDR3 nucleotide sequence: TGTGCCAGCAGCTTAAATGCCGGGGCAACTAATGAAAAACTGTTTTTT. It translates to CASSLNAGATNEKLFF.

The table lists this clonotype with many counts. The chain employs TRBV20-1 and TRBJ1-2; possibly TRBD1 for D (5 bases). CDR3 length: 12 amino acids. The V gene's germline CDR1 is DFQATT and CDR2 SNEGSKA (reference sequence). Trimming pared 5 bases from V and 5 bases from J, leaving 12 bases between. In DNA, the CDR3 is TGCAGTGCTGGGGACGGAGTATATGGCTACACCTTC. Its protein product is CSAGDGVYGYTF.

In its sample, this clonotype was seen many times. The chain combines TRBV12-3 or TRBV12-4 with TRBJ2-2; 9 bases are shared with TRBD1. The CDR3 runs 14 residues. After removal of 8 bases from V and 3 bases from J, the junction contained 4 bases not matched to a gene. The DNA of the CDR3 is TGTGCCAGCGGAAGGACAGGGGACACCGGGGAGCTGTTTTTT. It specifies CASGRTGDTGELFF.

This clonotype has at least ten counts. This chain links TRBV4-2 with TRBJ2-1; 11 nucleotides agree with TRBD1. V lost 4 bases and J lost 11; bases outside the gene matches: 10. The length of the CDR3 is 15 residues. Germline values: CDR1 LGHNA, CDR2 YNFKEQ. For the CDR3, the DNA is TGTGCCAGCAGCCTCGGACAGGGGGCTTCATCTCAGCAGTTCTTC. As protein: CASSLGQGASSQQFF.

The chain has TRBV7-2 and TRBJ2-7, with D hard to call. Trimming pared 2 bases from V and 3 bases from J, leaving 17 bases between. CDR1 and CDR2 (germline): SGHTA, FQGNSA. The CDR3 is made up of 16 amino acids. The DNA of the CDR3 is TGTGCCAGCAGCTTAAGTCAAACAGCCGTGCTCTACGAGCAGTACTTC. Translated: CASSLSQTAVLYEQYF.

This clonotype was detected many times. DNA for the CDR3: TGTGCCGCGATGGCTAGCGGGGGGCCGGGTCCAAACAATGAGCAGTTCTTC. It specifies CAAMASGGPGPNNEQFF. J is TRBJ2-1 and V is TRBV15, with 11 bases fitting TRBD2. The CDR3 length is 17 residues. The V and J ends lost 11 bases and 5 bases, in that order; junction bases with no gene match: 17. Germline values: CDR1 LNHNV, CDR2 YYDKDF (reference sequence).

This clonotype came up many times. V usage is TRBV2 and J usage is TRBJ1-5; 7 bases align to TRBD1. The V gene's germline CDR1 is SNHLY and CDR2 FYNNEI. This CDR3 is built from 16 residues. V gave up 7 bases and J gave up 1 base; unmatched junction bases: 10. DNA of the CDR3: TGTGCCAGCAACCCTGCAGGGGGACTGAGCAATCAGCCCCAGCATTTT. It translates to CASNPAGGLSNQPQHF.

This clonotype was observed many times. The chain uses TRBV5-1 and TRBJ1-4; 9 nucleotides agree with TRBD1. CDR1 SGHRS and CDR2 YFSETQ come from the germline V gene. The CDR3 is 15 amino acids. The junction had 6 bases not matched to a gene; V was cut back by 4 bases and J by 5 bases. DNA of the CDR3: TGCGCCAGCAGCAATGGGACAGGGTCCAATGAAAAACTGTTTTTT. Its translation is CASSNGTGSNEKLFF.

The chain carries TRBV7-2 and TRBJ1-5; tentative D call: TRBD1 (6 bases). The V gene's germline CDR1 is SGHTA and CDR2 FQGNSA. V lost 3 bases and J lost 7, with 13 bases in between. The CDR3 covers 14 residues. In DNA, the CDR3 is TGTGCCAGCAGCTTTAAAACAGGGTACCAGCCCCAGCATTTT. It codes for CASSFKTGYQPQHF.

This clonotype was found many times. The chain links TRBV18 to TRBJ1-1; tentatively, D is TRBD1 (5 bases). CDR1 and CDR2 (germline): KGHSH, LQKENI. The ends were cut back, 3 bases at V and 1 base at J, with 12 bases in the middle. The CDR3 runs 15 residues. CDR3 DNA sequence: TGTGCCAGCTCACCCAGGTACGGGGGGAACACTGAAGCTTTCTTT. It translates to CASSPRYGGNTEAFF. Full variable domain (remainder filled in from reference TRBV18 and TRBJ1-1): NAGVMQNPRHLVRRRGQEARLRCSPMKGHSHVYWYRQLPEEGLKFMVYLQKENIIDESGMPKERFSAEFPKEGPSILRIQQVVRGDSAAYFCASSPRYGGNTEAFFGQGTRLTVV.

This clonotype was detected many times. Written as DNA, the CDR3 is TGTGCCAGCAGCAAAGTGCACCCGGGACTGAGGAGCACAGATACGCAGTATTTT. Translation gives CASSKVHPGLRSTDTQYF. The V and J genes are TRBV11-3 and TRBJ2-3; the D gene is possibly TRBD2 (6 bases). This CDR3 spans 18 amino acids. The V gene's germline CDR1 is SGHNT and CDR2 YENEEA. V lost 5 bases and J 0 bases, leaving 21 bases between the germline ends.

Many counts were recorded for this clonotype. The rearrangement joins TRBV5-1 to TRBJ1-1, with a weak D call TRBD1 (5 bases). Deletions cut 6 bases from V and 6 bases from J, with 9 bases between. Looked up from germline, CDR1 is SGHRS and CDR2 is YFSETQ. This CDR3 region has 11 residues. The CDR3 spells CASNQGPEAFF. The CDR3 bases are TGCGCCAGCAACCAGGGCCCTGAAGCTTTCTTT.

At least ten counts were recorded for this clonotype. The chain is built from TRBV7-9 and TRBJ1-6; TRBD1 agrees at 8 bases. V was pared by 8 bases and J by 7 bases, with 7 bases of the junction left unmatched. CDR1 and CDR2 from the germline V gene are SEHNR and FQNEAQ (reference sequence). The CDR3 is 14 residues long. CDR3 coding DNA: TGTGCCAGCGATGCAGGGGGCATAAATTCACCCCTCCACTTT. It codes for CASDAGGINSPLHF.

This clonotype was counted at least ten times. The chain has TRBV12-3 or TRBV12-4 and TRBJ1-1; the D is unclear. CDR3 length: 12 amino acids. V shed 3 bases and J shed 6 bases, with 8 bases lying between them. CDR3 sequence (DNA): TGTGCCAGCAGTTTGGTACGGTCTGAAGCTTTCTTT. It encodes CASSLVRSEAFF.

This clonotype was observed many times. This chain links TRBV20-1 with TRBJ2-7; D unresolved. The germline V gene has CDR1 DFQATT and CDR2 SNEGSKA (reference sequence). Trimming took off 0 bases at V and 5 bases at J, with 8 bases between the two ends. The CDR3 is made up of 12 amino acids. The CDR3 DNA reads as TGCAGTGCTAGAGATGACGGACACGAGCAGTACTTC. Translation: CSARDDGHEQYF.

This clonotype showed up many times. This CDR3 reads CASGTGVDHEAFF. The CDR3 DNA is TGCGCCAGCGGGACAGGGGTCGACCATGAAGCTTTCTTT. The chain recombines TRBV5-1 with TRBJ1-1, with 10 bases matching TRBD1. Trimming took 7 bases from V and 7 from J; bases not matched to a gene: 7. CDR3 length: 13 residues. Per germline, CDR1 SGHRS and CDR2 YFSETQ.

This clonotype was found many times. The rearrangement links TRBV29-1 to TRBJ1-5; a possible D gene is TRBD1 (5 bases). The CDR3 has 13 amino acids. Germline lookup yields CDR1 SQVTM and CDR2 ANQGSEA. Trimming stripped 4 bases from V and 4 bases from J, with 11 bases between. The CDR3 spells CSVGEQVNQPQHF. In DNA form, the CDR3 reads TGCAGCGTTGGAGAACAGGTTAATCAGCCCCAGCATTTT. Full variable domain (rest looked up from reference TRBV29-1 and TRBJ1-5): SAVISQKPSRDICQRGTSLTIQCQVDSQVTMMFWYRQQPGQSLTLIATANQGSEATYESGFVIDKFPISRPNLTFSTLTVSNMSPEDSSIYLCSVGEQVNQPQHFGDGTRLSIL.

In its sample, this clonotype was seen many times. The gene calls are TRBV10-1 and TRBJ2-5; 8 bases match TRBD1. Trimming took 3 bases from V and 5 from J; bases not matched to a gene: 8. Germline CDR1 WNHNN, CDR2 SYGVQD (reference sequence). The CDR3 spans 15 residues. Here the CDR3 DNA reads TGCGCCAGCAGTGAACAACAGGGGGGTCGTGAGACCCAGTACTTC. It yields the protein CASSEQQGGRETQYF.

In this sample, this clonotype turned up many times. The V call is TRBV5-1, the J call TRBJ2-1, with TRBD2 identical over 10 bases. V trimming: 3 bases; J trimming: 6 bases; junction bases outside the gene matches: 3. The germline CDR1 and CDR2 sequences are SGHRS and YFSETQ. The CDR3 sequence is 14 residues long. This chain's CDR3 is CASSWTSGSNEQFF. Written as DNA, the CDR3 is TGCGCCAGCAGCTGGACTAGCGGCTCCAATGAGCAGTTCTTC.

This clonotype has at least ten counts. CDR3 region: CAISDPDGASNQPQHF. The CDR3 nucleotides read TGTGCCATCAGTGACCCGGACGGGGCTAGCAATCAGCCCCAGCATTTT. The gene calls are TRBV10-3 and TRBJ1-5; D might be TRBD1 (5 bases). Germline V gene data show CDR1 as ENHRY and CDR2 as SYGVKD. Trimming pared 3 bases from V and 0 bases from J, leaving 12 bases between. The length of the CDR3 is 16 residues.

This clonotype was counted many times. The CDR3 region is CAISDRDRYNEQFF. CDR3 DNA sequence: TGTGCCATCAGTGATCGGGACCGGTACAATGAGCAGTTCTTC. J is TRBJ2-1 and V is TRBV10-3; D could derive from TRBD1 or TRBD2 (5 bases each). V gave up 3 bases and J gave up 4 bases, with 10 bases separating them. CDR3 length equals 14 residues. Germline V lookup: CDR1 ENHRY, CDR2 SYGVKD.

The table lists this clonotype with many counts. V and J are TRBV7-8 and TRBJ1-2, with a tentative D call TRBD1 (5 bases). Trimming cost V 5 bases and J 3 bases, with 13 bases left between them. Looked up from germline, CDR1 is SGHVS and CDR2 is FQNEAQ. The length of the CDR3 is 14 residues. The CDR3 region is CASSGWDGDYGYTF. In nucleotides, the CDR3 is TGTGCCAGCAGCGGTTGGGACGGCGACTATGGCTACACCTTC.

This clonotype was counted many times. DNA of the CDR3: TGTGCCAGCAGCTTCCTGGGACAGGGGCCCGACGAGCAGTACTTC. This translates into CASSFLGQGPDEQYF. The chain employs TRBV7-2 and TRBJ2-7; 10 nucleotides agree with TRBD1. Per germline, CDR1 SGHTA and CDR2 FQGNSA. The trim removed 3 bases at V and 5 bases at J, leaving 7 bases unmatched. The CDR3 extends over 15 amino acids.

This clonotype was observed many times. V gene TRBV9 combines with J gene TRBJ2-7; 7 bases align to TRBD1. CDR1 and CDR2 from the germline V gene are SGDLS and YYNGEE. The CDR3 is 15 amino acids. V dropped 0 bases and J dropped 5; count of bases not matched to a gene: 8. For the CDR3, the DNA is TGTGCCAGCAGCGTAGACGGGGATGGACAGGACGAGCAGTACTTC. Protein product: CASSVDGDGQDEQYF.

Ten or more counts support this clonotype. J is TRBJ2-3 and V is TRBV12-3 or TRBV12-4; 15 bases fit TRBD2. This CDR3 region has 15 residues. J lost 5 bases, V lost 6 bases, and 3 bases had no gene match. CDR3 in amino acids: CASSGLAGGRDTQYF. DNA for the CDR3: TGTGCCAGCAGCGGACTAGCGGGGGGGAGAGATACGCAGTATTTT.

This clonotype was observed at least ten times. The V gene is TRBV7-8, the J gene TRBJ2-3, with 8 bases lining up with TRBD2. V lost 8 bases, J lost 2 bases, and 6 bases stayed unmatched. This CDR3 contains 14 residues. CDR1 is SGHVS, CDR2 FQNEAQ, per germline. The CDR3 loop reads CASGAGGHTDTQYF. CDR3 nucleotide sequence: TGTGCCAGCGGTGCGGGGGGTCACACAGATACGCAGTATTTT.